This passage covers 9 T cell receptor beta chains from one sample sequenced in a study of T cells after posttransplantation cyclophosphamide. The assay was immunoSEQ multiplex PCR, and TCRdb's table has in-frame clones only and misses some. This sample carries fewer than 11,000 clones, none of them present only once. Treatment was busulfan-fludarabine conditioning, a marrow graft, and cyclophosphamide on days +3 and +4. The sequenced sample was PBMCs, obtained after allogeneic stem cell transplant with posttransplant cyclophosphamide. The receptors were gathered from a female patient between 40 and 50 years old who received an allogeneic stem cell transplant from a related donor, was CMV-positive, and had no GVHD. Some T cells may arise from the graft donor.

This clone was seen ten or more times. V is TRBV28 and J is TRBJ1-2; TRBD1 might be the D (5 bases). The CDR3 has 15 amino acids. CDR1 is MDHEN, CDR2 SYDVKM, per germline. V lost 1 base to trimming and J lost 7 bases, with 16 bases between them. CDR3 sequence reads: CASSLFPGGQGGYTF. The CDR3 region has the DNA TGTGCCAGCAGTTTATTTCCGGGAGGGCAGGGTGGCTACACCTTC.

This clone was seen repeatedly, ten times or more. The V and J genes are TRBV5-1 and TRBJ1-1; tentative D call: TRBD1 (5 bases). V was pared by 2 bases and J by 4 bases, with 18 bases between. This CDR3 is 16 amino acids long. Germline assignment: CDR1 SGHRS and CDR2 YFSETQ. CDR3 protein: CASSLDSHRPGTEAFF. Here the CDR3 DNA reads TGCGCCAGCAGCTTAGACTCCCACAGGCCGGGCACTGAAGCTTTCTTT.

This clone has ten or more counts. The rearrangement joins TRBV6-1 to TRBJ2-5, with no clear D. Trimming cost V 8 bases and J 9 bases, with 19 bases left between them. The CDR3 has 13 residues. Germline CDR1 and CDR2: MNHNS and SASEGT. The CDR3 DNA reads as TGTGCCAGCCAGCAGGCTACCTTGAGAGCCCAGTACTTC. It codes for CASQQATLRAQYF.

This clone was picked up many times. V is TRBV27 and J is TRBJ2-1, with D tentatively TRBD1 or TRBD2 (5 bases each). Per germline, CDR1 MNHEY and CDR2 SMNVEV (reference sequence). The CDR3 sequence is 16 residues long. Deletions cut 1 base from V and 0 bases from J, with 10 bases between. This CDR3 is CASSLWAGSSYNEQFF. CDR3 nucleotides: TGTGCCAGCAGTTTATGGGCAGGGAGCTCCTACAATGAGCAGTTCTTC.

This clone was counted many times. J is TRBJ2-3 and V is TRBV5-1, with 10 bases fitting TRBD2. The germline V gene has CDR1 SGHRS and CDR2 YFSETQ. V lost 3 bases to trimming and J lost 2 bases; unmatched junction nucleotides: 6. This CDR3 contains 16 residues. The CDR3, as DNA: TGCGCCAGCAGCTCTGTAGCGGGGGGACTCACAGATACGCAGTATTTT. Translated, it gives CASSSVAGGLTDTQYF.

This chain connects TRBV9 to TRBJ2-5; D may be TRBD2 (7 bases). Between the trimmed V and J ends, which lost 0 bases and 4 bases, there was a span of 16 bases. This CDR3 is 16 amino acids long. The germline V gene encodes CDR1 SGDLS and CDR2 YYNGEE. The CDR3 DNA reads as TGTGCCAGCAGCGTAGAGGGGGGGGTTTTAACAGAGACCCAGTACTTC. Translating it yields CASSVEGGVLTETQYF.

This clone was detected many times. The V and J genes are TRBV6-1 and TRBJ1-2, with 8 bases aligning to TRBD1. The length of the CDR3 is 15 residues. The germline gives CDR1 MNHNS, CDR2 SASEGT. Trimming cost V 4 bases and J 3 bases; bases outside gene matches: 7. This chain's CDR3 is CASSALDREYYGYTF. In DNA, the CDR3 is TGTGCCAGCAGTGCCCTGGACAGGGAATACTATGGCTACACCTTC.

The sample holds many counts of this clone. The V and J genes are TRBV14 and TRBJ2-7; D is ambiguous. This CDR3 has 13 residues. Trimming took 2 bases from V and 2 from J, leaving 7 bases between them. Germline lookup yields CDR1 SGHDN and CDR2 FVKESK. CDR3 DNA: TGTGCCAGCAGCCAACATAAGGCCTACGAGCAGTACTTC. Translation gives CASSQHKAYEQYF.

This clone occurred many times. The chain couples TRBV7-9 to TRBJ1-6, with D tentatively TRBD1 (6 bases). CDR1 and CDR2 from the germline V gene are SEHNR and FQNEAQ (reference sequence). With 1 base removed from V and 6 bases from J, the gap between germline ends came to 13 bases. CDR3 length: 16 residues. CDR3 nucleotides: TGTGCCAGCAGCTTAGTCGTAGGGACAAGTAATTCACCCCTCCACTTT. Translation gives CASSLVVGTSNSPLHF.